This T cell receptor beta chain was sequenced during a study of metastatic and nonmetastatic thyroid tumors. The wider study: Thyroid patients, malignant and benign, had repertoires compared across blood and tumor or nodule tissue.

Findings and caveats of the study: In blood and tumor, TCR beta diversity was reportedly significantly higher in malignant thyroid tumors than in benign nodules.

The CDR3 extends over 17 amino acids. J lost 4 bases, V lost 5 bases, and 11 bases had no gene match. Per the germline V gene, CDR1 is MNHEY and CDR2 is SVGEGT. Original data processing: Clinicopathological groups of papillary thyroid cancer showed CDR3 differences that were used to build a distant-metastasis classifier. TCRdb redid the clone calls on the PCR reads using MiXCR. These V and J calls are TCRdb output, not the study's own analysis. The sample carries 45,000 to 50,000 clones, around a quarter recorded once. Until they underwent thyroid surgery, no patient had received any treatment. A word on this clone: Its antigen is undetermined.

The chain recombines TRBV6-2 or TRBV6-3 with TRBJ2-1, with 10 bases identical to TRBD1. The source of this sequence is a male donor with papillary thyroid cancer or a benign thyroid nodule (not recorded which). Some clones in this sample may be carry-over from other donors' samples. Material for sequencing was blood. In DNA, the CDR3 is TGTGCCAGCAGTCCAACTCGACAGGGGGCCTGTTACAATGAGCAGTTCTTC. It is translated as CASSPTRQGACYNEQFF.